A selection of T cell receptor beta chains follows, all from one sample in a study of long-term antiretroviral therapy in people with HIV. Libraries were prepared by immunoSEQ multiplex PCR; TCRdb keeps only in-frame clonotypes and omits some of them. The sample lists some 7,900 clones; around 79% were seen once. The sample was unsorted PBMCs, taken 0.6 years before starting antiretroviral therapy. These receptors came from a man aged 40-50 years with HIV. CDR3s include the opening cysteine and the closing phenylalanine or tryptophan. Each record gives: V gene, J gene, D gene, clone size, CDR3 DNA, CDR3 protein. A D gene is named only where the DNA matches it firmly. Where a row states a size, it is once, few, many or the class of an expanded clone; other rows omit it.

TRBV5-1,TRBJ1-3,TRBD1,.,TGCGCCAGCAGCTCGGGACAGGTATTTGGAAACACCATATATTTT,CASSSGQVFGNTIYF
TRBV2,TRBJ1-2,TRBD1,once,TGTGCCAGCAGGCCCCAGGGGGCCGGGGATGGCTACACCTTC,CASRPQGAGDGYTF
TRBV9,TRBJ1-2,TRBD1,.,TGTGCCAGCAGCCCCGACCAGGGACAGCTCTATGGCTACACCTTC,CASSPDQGQLYGYTF
TRBV7-2,TRBJ2-1,.,once,TGTGCCAGCAGCTTAGGGTCCGCTTCCTACAATGAGCAGTTCTTC,CASSLGSASYNEQFF
TRBV27,TRBJ1-2,.,.,TGTGCCAGCAGTTTAACCTCTAACTATGGCTACACCTTC,CASSLTSNYGYTF
TRBV9,TRBJ1-3,.,.,TGTGCCAGCAGTCCTAGGGGAAGGGGGTCGGAGGGAAACACCATATATTTT,CASSPRGRGSEGNTIYF
TRBV5-1,TRBJ2-2,.,.,TGCGCCAGCAGCCAGCGGCCACCTGGAGGGGAGCTGTTTTTT,CASSQRPPGGELFF
TRBV2,TRBJ1-1,.,.,TGTGCCAGCAGTGAAAAGGGCTCCCCTGAAGCTTTCTTT,CASSEKGSPEAFF
TRBV4-2,TRBJ2-3,.,.,TGTGCCAGCAGCCAGGAATTGGGGGGGGGCCAGGGGGATACGCAGTATTTT,CASSQELGGGQGDTQYF
TRBV15,TRBJ1-2,.,.,TGTGCCACCAGCAGAGATCGGGGACGGCTCTATGGCTACACCTTC,CATSRDRGRLYGYTF
TRBV7-8,TRBJ2-7,TRBD2,few,TGTGCCAGCAGCTCAACTAGCGGGGGGGCCTACGAGCAGTACTTC,CASSSTSGGAYEQYF
TRBV7-8,TRBJ1-5,.,.,TGTGCCAGCAGCTTAGGACGGGAAGGGGTTCAGCCCCAGCATTTT,CASSLGREGVQPQHF
TRBV6-5,TRBJ2-7,.,once,TGTGCCAGCAGTTACCTTGCTAAGCACGAGCAGTACTTC,CASSYLAKHEQYF
TRBV2,TRBJ1-1,.,few,TGTGCCAGCGGAAGCTCAGGGACGTATAGGGCTGAAGCTTTCTTT,CASGSSGTYRAEAFF
TRBV2,TRBJ1-5,.,.,TGTGCCAGCGAAGCCTCCCCCCTTGGGGCGCGGGGCAATCAGCCCCAGCATTTT,CASEASPLGARGNQPQHF
TRBV5-1,TRBJ1-2,.,.,TGCGCCAGCAGCTTATCAGGGCAAGACTATGGCTACACCTTC,CASSLSGQDYGYTF
TRBV29-1,TRBJ2-3,.,.,TGCAGCGTTGATGCTCGGGGCACAGATACGCAGTATTTT,CSVDARGTDTQYF
TRBV10-3,TRBJ2-2,.,once,TGTGCCACCCGGTTGGGGCCCAACACCGGGGAGCTGTTTTTT,CATRLGPNTGELFF
TRBV14,TRBJ2-7,.,.,TGTGCCAGCAGCTATGCTGTTGAGCAGTACTTC,CASSYAVEQYF
TRBV29-1,TRBJ2-1,.,.,TGCAGCGTTGGGACATTTTACAATGAGCAGTTCTTC,CSVGTFYNEQFF
TRBV25-1,TRBJ1-5,.,.,TGTGCCAGCAGTGTAGGGGACACCAATCAGCCCCAGCATTTT,CASSVGDTNQPQHF
TRBV6-1,TRBJ1-6,.,.,TGTGCCAGCACCGGACAGCAGTATTCACCCCTCCACTTT,CASTGQQYSPLHF
TRBV5-1,TRBJ1-2,TRBD1,.,TGCGCCAGCAGCCGCGAGTCAGGGGGCTATGGCTACACCTTC,CASSRESGGYGYTF
TRBV6-1,TRBJ1-6,.,.,TGTGCCAGCCTGGACCTCCGCTCCTATAATTCACCCCTCCACTTT,CASLDLRSYNSPLHF
TRBV2,TRBJ1-4,.,.,TGTGCCAGCAGTCCTGACCCGGTCGGGGAAAAACTGTTTTTT,CASSPDPVGEKLFF
TRBV10-3,TRBJ2-1,TRBD2,.,TGTGCCATCAGTGGGGGAGGGACTAGCGGGGGATACAATGAGCAGTTCTTC,CAISGGGTSGGYNEQFF
TRBV9,TRBJ2-3,.,.,TGTGCCAGCAGCGTAAGTTTTAGAGTAGATACGCAGTATTTT,CASSVSFRVDTQYF
TRBV19,TRBJ2-7,.,.,TGTGCCACCCGACAGGACGCCCCCTCCTACGAGCAGTACTTC,CATRQDAPSYEQYF
TRBV7-9,TRBJ1-4,.,.,TGTGCCAGCAGCCCGAACCATCCGAGGGGCGGGGAAAAACTGTTTTTT,CASSPNHPRGGEKLFF
TRBV11-2,TRBJ1-1,.,.,TGTGCCAGCAGCCGGCTACAGGAAAAAGGCGGAGCTTTCTTT,CASSRLQEKGGAFF
TRBV4-2,TRBJ2-3,.,once,TGTGCCAGCAGCTCCGTTAGCAGGGATCGGGGTAGCACAGATACGCAGTATTTT,CASSSVSRDRGSTDTQYF
TRBV7-9,TRBJ1-5,TRBD1,.,TGTGCCAGCAGCTTTCAGAGGGGACAGGGAAGAGGCAATCAGCCCCAGCATTTT,CASSFQRGQGRGNQPQHF
TRBV2,TRBJ1-2,TRBD1,.,TGTGCCAGCAGTCAGGGGGGCTTGTATGGCTACACCTTC,CASSQGGLYGYTF
TRBV5-1,TRBJ1-6,.,.,TGCGCCAGCAGCTTGGGACTCAATGATTCACCCCTCCACTTT,CASSLGLNDSPLHF
TRBV6-5,TRBJ1-2,.,.,TGTGCCAGCAGTTACTCGATCCGTTCTAACTATGGCTACACCTTC,CASSYSIRSNYGYTF
TRBV6-1,TRBJ1-2,TRBD1,.,TGTGCCAGCACCGCCGGTCAGGGGGGGTATGGCTACACCTTC,CASTAGQGGYGYTF
TRBV11-3,TRBJ2-3,.,.,TGTGCCAGCAGCGCGAGACAGCCCGGGGATGATACGCAGTATTTT,CASSARQPGDDTQYF
TRBV18,TRBJ1-1,TRBD1,.,TGTGCCAGCTCATTAAACCGGGACAGGCAGGCCGAAGCTTTCTTT,CASSLNRDRQAEAFF
TRBV14,TRBJ1-5,.,few,TGTGCCAGCAGCCAAGCCGGGACAACAGGGCAGCCCCAGCATTTT,CASSQAGTTGQPQHF
TRBV4-1,TRBJ2-1,TRBD2,.,TGCGCCAGCAGCCAAGCGGGGGGTAACTACAATGAGCAGTTCTTC,CASSQAGGNYNEQFF
TRBV18,TRBJ2-7,.,few,TGTGCCAGCTCACCAGACAGTTCCTACGAGCAGTACTTC,CASSPDSSYEQYF
TRBV7-9,TRBJ1-1,TRBD1,few,TGTGCCAGCAGCTTATGGGACAGTGACACTGAAGCTTTCTTT,CASSLWDSDTEAFF
TRBV4-1,TRBJ2-1,.,.,TGCGCCAGCAGCCAAGTAGCCGCCAGGGGTGGCCACAATGAGCAGTTCTTC,CASSQVAARGGHNEQFF
TRBV18,TRBJ1-6,.,.,TGTGCCAGCTCACCACCACAGGGTCGCAATTCACCCCTCCACTTT,CASSPPQGRNSPLHF
TRBV7-9,TRBJ1-1,.,.,TGTGCCAGCAGCTTTTCGGAGAACACTGAAGCTTTCTTT,CASSFSENTEAFF
TRBV29-1,TRBJ2-3,.,.,TGCAGCGTGGACAGTAACACAGATACGCAGTATTTT,CSVDSNTDTQYF
TRBV5-1,TRBJ1-1,.,.,TGCGCCAGCAGCCCCACGGGGGGAGCTGAAGCTTTCTTT,CASSPTGGAEAFF
TRBV2,TRBJ2-2,.,.,TGTGCCAGCATGGGAGAGGCGACCGGGGAGCTGTTTTTT,CASMGEATGELFF
TRBV19,TRBJ1-2,.,.,TGTGCCAGTTCAAACACGTTTCTGGGGGGCTACACCTTC,CASSNTFLGGYTF
TRBV5-6,TRBJ2-3,.,.,TGTGCCAGCACGTCGGAGGGAACGCAGTATTTT,CASTSEGTQYF
TRBV5-1,TRBJ1-1,TRBD1,.,TGCGCCAGCAGCTTAGACAGGGCCGGAGGGAACACTGAAGCTTTCTTT,CASSLDRAGGNTEAFF
TRBV19,TRBJ2-7,.,.,TGTGCCAGTAGTTCCGGACTGGACGTGGCGTACGAGCAGTACTTC,CASSSGLDVAYEQYF
TRBV15,TRBJ2-3,TRBD1,few,TGTGCCACCAGCAGCCGGGACAGTATCACAGATACGCAGTATTTT,CATSSRDSITDTQYF
TRBV18,TRBJ2-7,.,.,TGTGCCAGCTCACCGGGGACCTTAGAGGGCGAGCAGTACTTC,CASSPGTLEGEQYF